One sample yielded the 30 T cell receptor beta chains listed below, sequenced in a study of blood T cell repertoires in COVID-19. The repertoire was sequenced with immunoSEQ multiplex PCR; TCRdb's copy has only in-frame clones and lacks some. The profile shows about 180,000 clones, just over 85% of them singletons. Sequences were obtained from peripheral blood. The receptors stem from a man aged 45-60 years with active or convalescent COVID-19.

The chain combines TRBV7-3 with TRBJ2-2; D not certain. The CDR3 totals 15 residues. From germline, CDR1 is SGHTA and CDR2 FQGTGA. Trimming stripped 0 bases from V and 1 base from J, with 6 bases between. CDR3 amino acids: CASSLTGQNTGELFF. DNA of the CDR3: TGTGCCAGCAGCTTAACTGGCCAGAACACCGGGGAGCTGTTTTTT.

The rearrangement uses TRBV29-1 and TRBJ2-3, with D possibly matching TRBD2 (5 bases). Germline V lookup: CDR1 SQVTM, CDR2 ANQGSEA. The length of the CDR3 is 12 residues. V lost 4 bases and J lost 1, with 6 bases in between. Written as DNA, the CDR3 is TGCAGCGTTGGGGGAGGCACAGATACGCAGTATTTT. It is translated as CSVGGGTDTQYF.

This clone was counted at least ten times. This CDR3 reads CASSQGQGSKTQYF. In nucleotides, the CDR3 is TGTGCCAGCAGCCAGGGACAGGGATCGAAGACCCAGTACTTC. The chain joins TRBV7-3 to TRBJ2-5, with 9 nucleotides matching TRBD1. Germline trimming cut 5 bases from V and 6 bases from J; bases unmatched to any gene: 7. The germline V gene encodes CDR1 SGHTA and CDR2 FQGTGA. This CDR3 is 14 amino acids long.

V is TRBV5-4 and J is TRBJ1-2; TRBD1 agrees at 10 bases. In germline, CDR1 is SGHNT, CDR2 YYREEE (reference sequence). Trimming removed 3 bases from V and 2 bases from J; junction bases left unmatched: 10. The CDR3 consists of 17 residues. For the CDR3, the DNA is TGTGCCAGCAGCTCGCTAAACCGGGACAGGGGCAACTATGGCTACACCTTC. It yields the protein CASSSLNRDRGNYGYTF.

V and J are TRBV28 and TRBJ2-7, with a weak D call TRBD1 (5 bases). V was pared by 5 bases and J by 7 bases, with 15 bases between. CDR3 length equals 13 residues. Per germline, CDR1 MDHEN and CDR2 SYDVKM. The CDR3 reads CASSPAGRGEQYF. DNA for the CDR3: TGTGCCAGCAGTCCAGCAGGGCGCGGAGAGCAGTACTTC.

This chain uses TRBV2 with TRBJ2-3; maybe TRBD1 (6 bases). CDR1 is SNHLY and CDR2 is FYNNEI in the germline V gene. Deletions cut 3 bases from V and 4 bases from J, with 11 bases between. This CDR3 has 14 amino acids. This CDR3 is CASSDGQRADTQYF. The CDR3 DNA reads TGTGCCAGCAGTGATGGACAGCGCGCAGATACGCAGTATTTT.

The gene calls are TRBV5-1 and TRBJ1-1; a possible D gene is TRBD1 (5 bases). The CDR3 consists of 15 residues. The germline V gene encodes CDR1 SGHRS and CDR2 YFSETQ. Deletions cut 3 bases from V and 1 base from J, with 13 bases between. CDR3 in amino acids: CASSWKGGENTEAFF. DNA for the CDR3: TGCGCCAGCAGCTGGAAGGGAGGGGAGAACACTGAAGCTTTCTTT.

The chain joins TRBV6-5 to TRBJ1-2; 8 bases align to TRBD1. The CDR3 runs 14 residues. Losses at the gene ends were 5 bases for V and 5 bases for J; bases not matched to a gene: 7. Looked up from germline, CDR1 is MNHEY and CDR2 is SVGAGI. The CDR3 nucleotides read TGTGCCAGCAGTCACGACAGGGGAGGGTATGGCTACACCTTC. Translating gives CASSHDRGGYGYTF.

The V gene is TRBV6-2 or TRBV6-3, the J gene TRBJ2-2; D is uncertain. The CDR3 runs 13 residues. Germline V CDR1 and CDR2: MNHEY, SVGEGT. V shed 1 base and J shed 7 bases, with 7 bases lying between them. This chain's CDR3 is CASSYFGGGELFF. The DNA of the CDR3 is TGTGCCAGCAGTTACTTCGGCGGCGGGGAGCTGTTTTTT.

The chain carries TRBV11-1 and TRBJ1-1; possibly TRBD1 for D (5 bases). Germline V gene data show CDR1 as SGHAT and CDR2 as FQDESV (reference sequence). V lost 7 bases to trimming and J lost 0 bases, with 18 bases between them. CDR3 length: 16 residues. The CDR3 here is CASTSGRGAVNTEAFF. Here the CDR3 DNA reads TGTGCCAGCACTTCGGGGAGGGGCGCAGTGAACACTGAAGCTTTCTTT.

The gene calls are TRBV25-1 and TRBJ1-1; D is possibly TRBD1 (6 bases). The V gene lost 5 bases and the J gene lost 7 bases, with 8 bases spanning the gap. Germline V gene data show CDR1 as MGHDK and CDR2 as SYGVNS. The CDR3 length is 11 residues. CDR3 loop: CASSSGVEAFF. The CDR3 nucleotides read TGTGCCAGCAGTTCAGGGGTTGAAGCTTTCTTT.

This chain connects TRBV5-1 to TRBJ2-5; 7 bases line up with TRBD1. The CDR3 is made up of 13 amino acids. With V trimmed by 3 bases and J by 3 bases, 2 bases remained unmatched. CDR1 SGHRS and CDR2 YFSETQ come from the germline V gene. In DNA form, the CDR3 reads TGCGCCAGCAGCTGGACAGGAGAAGAGACCCAGTACTTC. Protein: CASSWTGEETQYF.

The gene calls are TRBV7-2 and TRBJ1-2; maybe TRBD1 (5 bases). Trimming pared 5 bases from V and 4 bases from J, leaving 17 bases between. Looked up from germline, CDR1 is SGHTA and CDR2 is FQGNSA. The CDR3 contains 15 residues. CDR3 in amino acids: CASSQRRGYSYGYTF. The CDR3 region has the DNA TGTGCCAGCAGCCAACGGAGGGGATATAGCTATGGCTACACCTTC.

This clone was observed a handful of times. The V call is TRBV28, the J call TRBJ2-5, with D perhaps TRBD2 (5 bases). There are 13 residues in the CDR3. The germline V gene encodes CDR1 MDHEN and CDR2 SYDVKM. V dropped 6 bases and J dropped 5 bases, with 13 bases sitting between them. CDR3 residues: CASRNSGSETQYF. CDR3 nucleotide sequence: TGTGCCAGCAGAAATTCGGGGAGTGAGACCCAGTACTTC.

This chain connects TRBV20-1 to TRBJ1-2, with D possibly matching TRBD1 (5 bases). With 3 bases removed from V and 7 bases from J, the gap between germline ends came to 12 bases. The CDR3 length is 12 residues. Germline CDR1 is DFQATT and CDR2 is SNEGSKA (reference sequence). The CDR3 sequence: CSASKGLGGYTF. The CDR3 DNA reads TGCAGTGCTAGTAAGGGGTTAGGTGGCTACACCTTC.

The CDR3 DNA reads TGTGCCAGCAGTTTAGCCTCAGAGGCCGGGGAGCTGTTTTTT. Translated: CASSLASEAGELFF. The chain has TRBV28 and TRBJ2-2; D remains unclear. Per germline, CDR1 MDHEN and CDR2 SYDVKM. V gave up 2 bases and J gave up 6 bases, with 10 bases separating them. CDR3 size: 14 residues.

The J gene is TRBJ1-3, the V gene TRBV5-4; the match to TRBD1 covers 7 bases. J was trimmed by 4 bases and V by 0 bases; bases with no gene match: 7. CDR3 length: 16 residues. The V gene's germline CDR1 is SGHNT and CDR2 YYREEE (reference sequence). The CDR3 reads CASSLGGRGSGNTIYF. The DNA for the CDR3 is TGTGCCAGCAGCTTGGGGGGCAGGGGGTCCGGAAACACCATATATTTT.

V is TRBV18 and J is TRBJ1-1; D not resolved. V was cut by 1 base and J by 12 bases, with 18 bases left in between. The CDR3 has 14 residues. In germline, CDR1 is KGHSH, CDR2 LQKENI. DNA for the CDR3: TGTGCCAGCTCACCACGAGAACAGACCGAGATGACTTTCTTT. Amino acid sequence: CASSPREQTEMTFF.

This chain uses TRBV28 with TRBJ1-5; tentatively, D is TRBD1 (5 bases). Trimming shortened V by 5 bases and J by 2 bases, and 10 bases separated the two germline ends. The CDR3 contains 14 residues. CDR1 MDHEN and CDR2 SYDVKM come from the germline V gene. CDR3 loop: CASSQGARNQPQHF. CDR3 sequence (DNA): TGTGCCAGCAGTCAGGGTGCACGCAATCAGCCCCAGCATTTT.

This clone was counted between two and nine times. The chain joins TRBV9 to TRBJ1-1; D is unclear. The length of the CDR3 is 15 residues. Germline CDR1 and CDR2: SGDLS and YYNGEE. Trimming took 1 base from V and 0 from J, leaving 10 bases between them. CDR3 nucleotide sequence: TGTGCCAGCAGCGTAATAGGAGCGGTGAACACTGAAGCTTTCTTT. It translates to CASSVIGAVNTEAFF.

V gene TRBV28 combines with J gene TRBJ1-6, with 10 bases fitting TRBD1. The V gene end was trimmed by 6 bases and the J gene end by 7 bases; junction bases not matched to a gene: 6. The germline CDR1 and CDR2 sequences are MDHEN and SYDVKM. The CDR3 spans 15 residues. The CDR3 nucleotides read TGTGCCAGCAGCCCCTTGGACAGGGGGAATTCACCCCTCCACTTT. It is translated as CASSPLDRGNSPLHF.

The chain uses TRBV6-4 and TRBJ2-2; D not resolved. This CDR3 region has 14 residues. The V end lost 2 bases, the J end lost 1 base, and 5 bases lay between the germline ends. Germline V gene data show CDR1 as MRHNA and CDR2 as SNTAGT. Written as DNA, the CDR3 is TGTGCCAGCAGTGACGGCAGGAACACCGGGGAGCTGTTTTTT. Encoded protein: CASSDGRNTGELFF.

The chain is built from TRBV5-4 and TRBJ1-2; D is unclear. Germline V gene sequence: CDR1 SGHNT, CDR2 YYREEE (reference sequence). The CDR3 length is 13 residues. V was clipped by 3 bases and J by 1 base, with 7 bases between them. The CDR3 loop is CASSSTGNYGYTF. CDR3 DNA: TGTGCCAGCAGCTCAACGGGTAACTATGGCTACACCTTC. The whole variable domain, remainder taken from reference TRBV5-4 and TRBJ1-2, is ETGVTQSPTHLIKTRGQQVTLRCSSQSGHNTVSWYQQALGQGPQFIFQYYREEENGRGNFPPRFSGLQFPNYSSELNVNALELDDSALYLCASSSTGNYGYTFGSGTRLTVV.

This chain joins TRBV30 and TRBJ1-1; D is possibly TRBD1 (5 bases). Per germline, CDR1 GTSNPN and CDR2 SVGIG (reference sequence). V lost 1 base and J lost 5, with 14 bases in between. This CDR3 is 14 amino acids long. Written as DNA, the CDR3 is TGTGCCTGGAGTGGGGCCCAGGGTAGGACTGAAGCTTTCTTT. Amino acid sequence: CAWSGAQGRTEAFF.

The chain is built from TRBV6-5 and TRBJ1-2; 7 positions agree with TRBD1. The CDR3 is 14 amino acids. Trimming removed 6 bases from V and 8 bases from J; junction bases left unmatched: 12. The V gene's germline CDR1 is MNHEY and CDR2 SVGAGI. The CDR3 coding sequence is TGTGCCAGCAGCGAGGACGGTTGGACAGGAGGCTACACCTTC. Translation gives CASSEDGWTGGYTF.

The V call is TRBV30, the J call TRBJ1-4; no clear D. The CDR3 is 12 residues long. V dropped 4 bases and J dropped 3 bases, with 6 bases sitting between them. Germline CDR1 and CDR2: GTSNPN and SVGIG (reference sequence). The CDR3 DNA reads TGTGCCTGGACAGTTCCTAATGAAAAACTGTTTTTT. This sequence encodes CAWTVPNEKLFF.

The rearrangement links TRBV3-1 (or the pseudogene TRBV3-2) to TRBJ1-1; possibly TRBD1 for D (5 bases). V lost 2 bases, J lost 6 bases, and 10 bases lay in between. CDR3 length: 13 amino acids. CDR1 is LGHDT, CDR2 YNNKEL, per germline (reference sequence). This chain's CDR3 is CASSQSDRSEAFF. CDR3 nucleotides: TGTGCCAGCAGCCAATCCGACAGATCTGAAGCTTTCTTT.

This clone has only one observation. The chain combines TRBV14 with TRBJ2-1, with 9 bases matching TRBD2. There are 16 residues in the CDR3. J was trimmed by 4 bases and V by 3 bases; bases with no gene match: 7. Germline CDR1 reads SGHDN; CDR2 reads FVKESK. The CDR3 bases are TGTGCCAGCAGCCAGATAGCGGGAGCCGCTTACAATGAGCAGTTCTTC. Translating it yields CASSQIAGAAYNEQFF. Filled out from reference TRBV14 and TRBJ2-1, the complete variable domain reads EAGVTQFPSHSVIEKGQTVTLRCDPISGHDNLYWYRRVMGKEIKFLLHFVKESKQDESGMPNNRFLAERTGGTYSTLKVQPAELEDSGVYFCASSQIAGAAYNEQFFGPGTRLTVL.

The chain joins TRBV10-3 to TRBJ1-3; D is unclear. V was trimmed by 4 bases and J by 1 base, leaving 5 bases between them. CDR3 size: 13 residues. Germline CDR1 reads ENHRY; CDR2 reads SYGVKD. CDR3 nucleotides: TGTGCCATCAGTGGAACATCTGGAAACACCATATATTTT. It codes for CAISGTSGNTIYF.

The chain couples TRBV27 to TRBJ2-2; D unclear. Germline-derived CDR1 and CDR2 are MNHEY and SMNVEV (reference sequence). V lost 5 bases, J lost 4 bases, and 11 bases lay in between. This CDR3 is built from 14 residues. CDR3 DNA sequence: TGTGCCAGCAGTCCCCGCTTTAGCACCGGGGAGCTGTTTTTT. Protein product: CASSPRFSTGELFF.